These T cell receptor beta chains were read from a single sample in a study of blood T cells in healthy people across ages. Each CDR3 protein is one row after TCRdb ran MiXCR on the 5' RACE reads. The sample yields some 940,000 distinct CDR3 sequences, about 29% seen once. This sample was also put to use in a study of T cells of mothers and their children.

Specimen: blood. The receptors shown here come from a woman between 40 and 55 years old in good health. Each CDR3 is given with its conserved first and last residue. The D gene is left open where the match is weak. Only part of the rows carry a size: once, few, many, or a class if the clone is expanded.

J	V	size	D	DNA	CDR3
TRBJ2-2	TRBV6-6	few	-	TGTGCCAGCATCCCGACAGCCGGTGTTCGTGGACTGTTTTTT	CASIPTAGVRGLFF
TRBJ1-4	TRBV5-1	-	TRBD1	TGCGCCAGCAGTCATAAGACAGGGAGTAATGAAAAACTGTTTTTT	CASSHKTGSNEKLFF
TRBJ2-3	TRBV6-2/TRBV6-3	-	TRBD1	TGTGCCAGCAGTACTAACCGGGACAGGGGTTGGAAGGCGCAGTATTTT	CASSTNRDRGWKAQYF
TRBJ2-1	TRBV28	-	TRBD2	TGTGCCAGCAGTCCCCGGAGAAGCGGGGTCTACCAGGGGCAGTTCTTC	CASSPRRSGVYQGQFF
TRBJ2-1	TRBV20-1	-	TRBD2	TGCAGTGCTAGAGATGTGGCTAGCGGGGCCAATGAGCAGTTCTTC	CSARDVASGANEQFF
TRBJ1-2	TRBV6-4	-	TRBD1	TGTGCCAGCAGTGGAGAGACAGGGGCCCGTGGCTACACCTTC	CASSGETGARGYTF
TRBJ2-6	TRBV20-1	-	-	TGCAGTGCTAGCATCGCGCTCTCTGGGGCCAACGTCCTGACTTTC	CSASIALSGANVLTF
TRBJ1-2	TRBV12-3/TRBV12-4	many	TRBD1	TGTGCCAGCAGGAGCAGGGGGCTGGATGGCTACACCTTC	CASRSRGLDGYTF
TRBJ1-6	TRBV12-3/TRBV12-4	many	-	TGTGCCAGCACCTGGGCCAGGAGGAATTCACCCCTCCACTTT	CASTWARRNSPLHF
TRBJ1-2	TRBV5-6	-	-	TGTGCCAGCAGCTTAGGTAAAGGGTTATATGGCTACACCTTC	CASSLGKGLYGYTF
TRBJ1-5	TRBV29-1	-	TRBD1	TGCAGCGTGATCGGGACAGGGAATGATCAGCCCCAGCATTTT	CSVIGTGNDQPQHF
TRBJ1-5	TRBV27	-	TRBD1	TGTGCCAGCAGTTTATCCCGGACAGGGTTTTGGCCCCAGCATTTT	CASSLSRTGFWPQHF
TRBJ1-5	TRBV28	-	TRBD1	TGTGCCAGCAGTCATAGACAGGGAAGGCTTCAGCCCCAGCATTTT	CASSHRQGRLQPQHF
TRBJ2-7	TRBV29-1	many	-	TGCAGCGTTGAAGCCACCGGGGGGCGCCCCTACGAGCAGTACTTC	CSVEATGGRPYEQYF
TRBJ1-1	TRBV20-1	-	-	TGCAGTGCTACAGGTGGGGCAGGCACTGAAGCTTTCTTT	CSATGGAGTEAFF
TRBJ1-1	TRBV7-2	few	-	TGTGCCAGCATTTTAGGGGGGGGCACTGAAGCTTTCTTT	CASILGGGTEAFF
TRBJ2-6	TRBV10-3	many	TRBD1	TGTGCCATCAGTGAGTCCCCCGGGCCAGGGGGTACTGGGGCCAACGTCCTGACTTTC	CAISESPGPGGTGANVLTF
TRBJ1-6	TRBV27	few	TRBD1	TGTGCCAGCAGGGGACAGGGGTTTAATTCACCCCTCCACTTT	CASRGQGFNSPLHF
TRBJ2-3	TRBV6-6	-	-	TGTGCCAGCAGGCCGGTCGGCACAGATACGCAGTATTTT	CASRPVGTDTQYF
TRBJ2-7	TRBV30	few	-	TGTGCCTGGAGTACGACAGCTCGACGGGAGCAGTACTTC	CAWSTTARREQYF
TRBJ2-7	TRBV6-5	many	-	TGTGCCAGCAGTTACTTAGGGTCCCACGAGCAGTACTTC	CASSYLGSHEQYF
TRBJ2-1	TRBV5-5	few	-	TGTGCCAGCAGCTTGGAGGGAATGCGGGTAGACTCCTACAATGAGCAGTTCTTC	CASSLEGMRVDSYNEQFF
TRBJ1-5	TRBV28	-	-	TGTGTCGCCTGGGGGGTTGGGTCGGGTCAGCCCCAGCATTTT	CVAWGVGSGQPQHF
TRBJ2-7	TRBV9	-	TRBD2	TGTGCCAGCAGCCCGACTAGCTCCAAAACCTACGAGCAGTACTTC	CASSPTSSKTYEQYF
TRBJ2-3	TRBV7-8	-	-	TGTGCCAGCAGCTTAGGGGAAACGGGGTATACGCAGTATTTT	CASSLGETGYTQYF
TRBJ2-7	TRBV28	-	-	TGTGCCAGCAGTTTACTCTCTCGTCGGGCCTACGAGCAGTACTTC	CASSLLSRRAYEQYF
TRBJ2-1	TRBV18	-	TRBD1	TGTGCCAGCTCATCGCGGACAGGGGTTGGGGAGCAGTTCTTC	CASSSRTGVGEQFF
TRBJ2-1	TRBV6-1	few	TRBD2	TGTGCCAGCAGTGAAGCGATGACGGGGGGGCATCTAGGGAATGAGCAGTTCTTC	CASSEAMTGGHLGNEQFF
TRBJ1-1	TRBV12-5	few	-	TGTGCTAGTGGTTCGGGGGGGTTCACTGAAGCTTTCTTT	CASGSGGFTEAFF
TRBJ1-6	TRBV29-1	few	TRBD1	TGCAGCGGTTTACAGGGGGCCGATTCACCCCTCCACTTT	CSGLQGADSPLHF
TRBJ2-3	TRBV3-1	few	TRBD2	TGTGCCAGCAGCCACCCTAGCGGAAGCGGGGGGGGCACAGATACGCAGTATTTT	CASSHPSGSGGGTDTQYF
TRBJ1-1	TRBV20-1	-	-	TGCAGTGCTAGAGATGGGCAGGGTAGGACTGAAGCTTTCTTT	CSARDGQGRTEAFF
TRBJ1-1	TRBV28	many	TRBD1	TGTGCCATTGGGGGACAGAATACCCATGAAGCTTTCTTT	CAIGGQNTHEAFF
TRBJ2-1	TRBV12-3/TRBV12-4	few	-	TGTGCCAGCAGTTTTGGTTCAGGGGTTCGCAATGAGCAGTTCTTC	CASSFGSGVRNEQFF
TRBJ2-5	TRBV6-2/TRBV6-3	many	TRBD2	TGTGCCAGCAGTTCTTCCAGCGGGGGGGACCGAGAGACCCAGTACTTC	CASSSSSGGDRETQYF
TRBJ2-1	TRBV20-1	few	-	TGCAGTGCCGTTGTTGGATTAAGAGGGAATGAGCAGTTCTTC	CSAVVGLRGNEQFF
TRBJ2-7	TRBV7-2	-	-	TGTGCCAGCAGCTTTCTCCGGACGAACTACGAGCAGTACTTC	CASSFLRTNYEQYF
TRBJ2-1	TRBV24-1	-	-	TGTGCCACCAGTGATTTTAGTGGCGGAGACCTTTACAATGAGCAGTTCTTC	CATSDFSGGDLYNEQFF
TRBJ2-3	TRBV27	few	TRBD1	TGTGCCAGCAGTTGGAGTAACAGGGGGCGGATCACCGGGGATACGCAGTATTTT	CASSWSNRGRITGDTQYF
TRBJ2-3	TRBV5-1	-	TRBD1	TGCGCCAGCAGGCCAGCCGGGACAGGGACCACAGATACGCAGTATTTT	CASRPAGTGTTDTQYF
TRBJ2-6	TRBV7-2	-	-	TGTGCCAGCAGCACCCGTGGGTCTGGGGCCAACGTCCTGACTTTC	CASSTRGSGANVLTF
TRBJ1-1	TRBV3-1	-	-	TGTGCCAGCAGCTTCCTGGGTAAGATGAACACTGAAGCTTTCTTT	CASSFLGKMNTEAFF
TRBJ1-2	TRBV9	-	-	TGTGCCAGCAGCCCCCTTCGGGACCCCTTCGCCTATGGCTACACCTTC	CASSPLRDPFAYGYTF
TRBJ1-1	TRBV19	-	-	TGTGCCAGTCAGCACGGCGATATGAACACTGAAGCTTTCTTT	CASQHGDMNTEAFF
TRBJ2-7	TRBV28	-	-	TGTGCCAGCAGTTTTTCTATCCACGAGCAGTACTTC	CASSFSIHEQYF
TRBJ2-3	TRBV30	-	-	TGTGCCTGGAGTCCGATCGTGGCTGGACTCGGCGGAGGGGGTACGCAGTATTTT	CAWSPIVAGLGGGGTQYF
TRBJ1-2	TRBV28	many	-	TGTGCCAGCAGCTACGTCAGGGACTATGGCTACACCTTC	CASSYVRDYGYTF
TRBJ2-1	TRBV20-1	-	-	TGCAGTGCTAGTGGGGTAGTTCTTACAGGGAATGAGCAGTTCTTC	CSASGVVLTGNEQFF
TRBJ2-1	TRBV30	-	TRBD1	TGTGCCTGGAGTCCTAAGACAGGGAGTGAGCAGTTCTTC	CAWSPKTGSEQFF
TRBJ2-7	TRBV7-2	-	-	TGTGCCAGCAGCTTGGGACCCCCAATCATTGAGCAGTACTTC	CASSLGPPIIEQYF
TRBJ2-5	TRBV18	many	-	TGTGCCAGCTCACCCCCCGAGCAGCAAGAGACCCAGTACTTC	CASSPPEQQETQYF
TRBJ1-6	TRBV12-3/TRBV12-4	-	-	TGTGCCAGCAGTTTGGGCCTAGGAGGATCACCCCTCCACTTT	CASSLGLGGSPLHF
TRBJ2-1	TRBV11-2	few	TRBD1	TGTGCCAGCAGCTTAGATCGGGTAGGGGGCTTCAATGAGCAGTTCTTC	CASSLDRVGGFNEQFF
TRBJ2-3	TRBV4-2	few	-	TGTGCCAGCAGCAACCAGGGGTTGGATACGCAGTATTTT	CASSNQGLDTQYF
TRBJ2-6	TRBV4-3	few	-	TGCGCCAGCAGCCTGGGGACGGAGTACTCTGGGGCCAACGTCCTGACTTTC	CASSLGTEYSGANVLTF
TRBJ2-1	TRBV19	few	TRBD2	TGTGCCAGTAGTTACAGCGGGGGCCTCAATGAGCAGTTCTTC	CASSYSGGLNEQFF
TRBJ1-4	TRBV6-1	few	-	TGTGCCAGCAGTGAAGCGTTAGGCGTTTCCGGGGGAAAACTGTTTTTT	CASSEALGVSGGKLFF